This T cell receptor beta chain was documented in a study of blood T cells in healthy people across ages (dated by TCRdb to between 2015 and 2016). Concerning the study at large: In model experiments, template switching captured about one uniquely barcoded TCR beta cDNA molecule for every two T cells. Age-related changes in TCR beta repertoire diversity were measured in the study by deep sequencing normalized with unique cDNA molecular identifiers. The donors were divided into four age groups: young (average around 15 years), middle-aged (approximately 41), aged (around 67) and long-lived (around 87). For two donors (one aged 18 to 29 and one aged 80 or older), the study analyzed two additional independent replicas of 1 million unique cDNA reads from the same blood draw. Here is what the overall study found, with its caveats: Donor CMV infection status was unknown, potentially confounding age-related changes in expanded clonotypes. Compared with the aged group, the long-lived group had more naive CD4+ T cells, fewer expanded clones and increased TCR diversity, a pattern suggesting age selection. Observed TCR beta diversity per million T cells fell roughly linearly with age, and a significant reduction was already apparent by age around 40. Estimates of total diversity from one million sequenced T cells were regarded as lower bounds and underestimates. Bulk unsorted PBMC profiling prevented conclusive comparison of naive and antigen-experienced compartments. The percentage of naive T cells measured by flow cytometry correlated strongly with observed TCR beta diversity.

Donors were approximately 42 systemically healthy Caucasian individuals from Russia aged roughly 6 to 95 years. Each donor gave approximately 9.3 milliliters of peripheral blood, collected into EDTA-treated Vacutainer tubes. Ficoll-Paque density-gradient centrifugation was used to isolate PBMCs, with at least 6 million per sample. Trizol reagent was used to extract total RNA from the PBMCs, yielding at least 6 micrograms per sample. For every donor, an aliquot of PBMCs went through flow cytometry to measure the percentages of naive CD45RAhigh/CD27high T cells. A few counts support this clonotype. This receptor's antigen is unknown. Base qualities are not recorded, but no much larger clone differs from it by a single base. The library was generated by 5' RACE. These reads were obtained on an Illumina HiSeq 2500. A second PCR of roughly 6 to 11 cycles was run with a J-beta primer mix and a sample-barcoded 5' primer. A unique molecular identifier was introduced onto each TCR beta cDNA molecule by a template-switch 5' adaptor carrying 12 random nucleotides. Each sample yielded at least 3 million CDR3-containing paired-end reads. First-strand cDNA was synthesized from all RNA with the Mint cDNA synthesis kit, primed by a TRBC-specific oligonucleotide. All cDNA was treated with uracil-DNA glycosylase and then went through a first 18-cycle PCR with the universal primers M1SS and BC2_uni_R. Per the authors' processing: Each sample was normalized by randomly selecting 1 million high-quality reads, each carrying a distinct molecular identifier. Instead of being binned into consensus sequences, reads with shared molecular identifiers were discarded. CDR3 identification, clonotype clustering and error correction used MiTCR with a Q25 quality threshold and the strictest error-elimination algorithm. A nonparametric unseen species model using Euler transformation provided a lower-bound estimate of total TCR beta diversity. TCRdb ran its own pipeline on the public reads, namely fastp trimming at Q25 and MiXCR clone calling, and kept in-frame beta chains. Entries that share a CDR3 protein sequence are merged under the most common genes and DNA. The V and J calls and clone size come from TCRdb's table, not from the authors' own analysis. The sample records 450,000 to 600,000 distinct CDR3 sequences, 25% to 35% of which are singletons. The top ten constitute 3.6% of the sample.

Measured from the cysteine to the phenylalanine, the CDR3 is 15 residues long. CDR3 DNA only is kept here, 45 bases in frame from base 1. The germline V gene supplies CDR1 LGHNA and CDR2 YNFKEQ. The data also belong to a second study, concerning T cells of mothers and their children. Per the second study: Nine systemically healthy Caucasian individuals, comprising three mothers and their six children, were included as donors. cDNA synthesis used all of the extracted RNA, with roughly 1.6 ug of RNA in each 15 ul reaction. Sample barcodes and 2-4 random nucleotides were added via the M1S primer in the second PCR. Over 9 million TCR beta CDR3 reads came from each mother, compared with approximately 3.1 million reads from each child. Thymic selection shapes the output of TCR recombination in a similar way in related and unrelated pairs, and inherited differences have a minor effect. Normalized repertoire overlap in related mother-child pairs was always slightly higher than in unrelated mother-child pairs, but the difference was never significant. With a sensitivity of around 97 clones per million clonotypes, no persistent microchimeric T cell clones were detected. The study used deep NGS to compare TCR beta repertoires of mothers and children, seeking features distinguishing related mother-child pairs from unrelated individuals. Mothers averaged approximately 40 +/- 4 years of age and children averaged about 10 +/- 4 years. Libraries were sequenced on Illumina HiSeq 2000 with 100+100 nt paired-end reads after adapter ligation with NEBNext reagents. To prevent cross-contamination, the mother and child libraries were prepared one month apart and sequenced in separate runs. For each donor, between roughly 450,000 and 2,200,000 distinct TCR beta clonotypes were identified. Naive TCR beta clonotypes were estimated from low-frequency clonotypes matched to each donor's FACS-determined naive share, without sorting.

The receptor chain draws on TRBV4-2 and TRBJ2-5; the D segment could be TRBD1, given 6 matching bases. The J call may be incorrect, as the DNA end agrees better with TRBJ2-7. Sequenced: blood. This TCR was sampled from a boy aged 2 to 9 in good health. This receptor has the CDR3 CASSQGTGWAYEQYF. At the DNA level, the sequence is TGTGCCAGCAGCCAAGGTACAGGGTGGGCCTACGAGCAGTACTTC.